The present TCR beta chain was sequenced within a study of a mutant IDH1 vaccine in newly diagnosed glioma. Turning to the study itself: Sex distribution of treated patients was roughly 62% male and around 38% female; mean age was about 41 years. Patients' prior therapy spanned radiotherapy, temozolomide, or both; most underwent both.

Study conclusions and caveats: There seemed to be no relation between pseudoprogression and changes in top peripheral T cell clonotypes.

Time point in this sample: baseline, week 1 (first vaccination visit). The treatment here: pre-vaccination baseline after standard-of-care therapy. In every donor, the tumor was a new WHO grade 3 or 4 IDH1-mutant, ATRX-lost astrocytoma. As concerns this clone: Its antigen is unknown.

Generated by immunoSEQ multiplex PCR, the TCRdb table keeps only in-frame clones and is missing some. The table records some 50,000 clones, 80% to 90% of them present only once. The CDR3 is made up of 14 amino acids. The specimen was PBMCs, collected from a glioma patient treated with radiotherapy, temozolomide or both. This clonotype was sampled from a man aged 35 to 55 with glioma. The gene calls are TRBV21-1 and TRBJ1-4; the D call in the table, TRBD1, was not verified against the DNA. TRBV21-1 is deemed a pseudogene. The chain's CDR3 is CATEKDRVEEKLFF. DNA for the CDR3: TGTGCCACAGAAAAAGACAGGGTCGAAGAAAAACTGTTTTTT.